This record covers a single TCR beta chain. Antigen unknown. These data belong to a study of beta chain features in type 1 diabetes. The study, taken as a whole, reports: Compared with healthy donors, patients appeared to share more similar naive, central memory and regulatory TCRB repertoires. Because the template was cDNA, high-expressing cells might be over-represented.

Deletions cut 5 bases from V and 5 bases from J, with 10 bases between. Germline CDR1 and CDR2: MNHEY and SVGAGI. This CDR3 has 12 residues. Reverse transcribing all isolated RNA meant expressed TCRB transcripts were sequenced. Measured with immunoSEQ multiplex PCR; TCRdb has only the in-frame clones, and not every one. This sample yields 200,000 to 250,000 clones, of which under 70% are seen a single time; about 0.05% belongs to the top ten. This chain uses TRBV6-5 with TRBJ2-7; weak D call: TRBD1 (5 bases). This receptor was taken from a man aged 25 to 40 in good health. The specimen sequenced was naive CD4+ T cells from blood. CDR3 loop: CASSAQGNEQYF. The CDR3 nucleotides are TGTGCCAGCAGTGCTCAGGGAAACGAGCAGTACTTC.